The rows below give T cell receptor beta chains drawn from one sample of a study of T cell clones after liver transplantation. The assay was immunoSEQ multiplex PCR, and TCRdb's table has in-frame clones only and misses some. Of roughly 65,000 clones detected, more than 85% appear once; the ten largest clones hold 0.95% to 1%. This specimen was CD4+ T cells from blood, taken around 27 months after liver transplant. These receptors originate from a human patient who received a liver transplant. The T cells may partly be graft donor cells. CDR3s include the opening cysteine and the closing phenylalanine or tryptophan. The D gene is left open where the match is weak. Clone sizes are given selectively: once, few, many, or a class where the clone is expanded.

TRBJ2-7	.	TRBV11-3	.	CASSLRQTSSYEQYF	TGTGCCAGCAGCTTACGACAGACAAGCTCCTACGAGCAGTACTTC
TRBJ2-5	.	TRBV11-2	.	CASSLRVLTLQETQYF	TGTGCCAGCAGCTTACGCGTACTAACTCTCCAAGAGACCCAGTACTTC
TRBJ1-5	TRBD1	TRBV2	.	CASSRTGVEQPQHF	TGTGCCAGCAGTCGAACAGGGGTGGAACAGCCCCAGCATTTT
TRBJ2-3	.	TRBV5-1	.	CASSLVLSGVADTQYF	TGCGCCAGCAGCTTGGTTCTTTCGGGAGTGGCAGATACGCAGTATTTT
TRBJ2-7	TRBD1	TRBV14	.	CASSQLPGTAYEQYF	TGTGCCAGCAGCCAGCTCCCCGGGACAGCCTACGAGCAGTACTTC
TRBJ2-3	.	TRBV2	.	CASSEQGVGTDTQYF	TGTGCCAGCAGTGAGCAGGGAGTAGGCACAGATACGCAGTATTTT
TRBJ1-2	TRBD1	TRBV15	.	CATSRDRVSGYTF	TGTGCCACCAGCAGGGACAGGGTGAGCGGCTACACCTTC
TRBJ2-7	.	TRBV4-2	once	CASSRNLKGGGNSYEQYF	TGTGCCAGCAGCCGTAACCTTAAGGGGGGGGGCAATTCCTACGAGCAGTACTTC
TRBJ1-4	TRBD1	TRBV2	.	CASRGTGGKLFF	TGTGCCAGCAGGGGGACAGGGGGGAAACTGTTTTTT
TRBJ1-2	.	TRBV12-5	.	CASGLDRNINYGYTF	TGTGCTAGTGGTTTGGACAGAAATATTAACTATGGCTACACCTTC
TRBJ2-7	TRBD2	TRBV29-1	.	CSVTSGARYEQYF	TGCAGCGTGACTAGCGGGGCCCGATACGAGCAGTACTTC
TRBJ2-5	.	TRBV23-1	.	CASSHLGNPGETQYF	TGCGCCAGCAGTCATTTAGGGAATCCGGGCGAGACCCAGTACTTC
TRBJ2-4	.	TRBV2	.	CASREGNAKNIQYF	TGTGCCAGCAGGGAGGGTAACGCCAAAAACATTCAGTACTTC
TRBJ1-6	.	TRBV10-3	.	CAISESETGTSSPLHF	TGTGCCATCAGTGAGTCTGAAACAGGAACCTCTTCACCCCTCCACTTT
TRBJ2-1	TRBD2	TRBV29-1	.	CSARRTSGSAYNEQFF	TGCAGCGCACGCCGAACTAGCGGGAGCGCTTACAATGAGCAGTTCTTC